This record concerns one TCR beta chain sequence. Its target is not known. Mismatch with germline at one junction end may stem from a read error. This entry is derived from a study of metastatic and nonmetastatic thyroid tumors. About the study: Repertoires were compared across blood and tumor or nodule tissue from malignant and benign thyroid patients. Study results and caveats: Versus benign nodules, malignant thyroid tumors reportedly had significantly higher TCR beta diversity, in blood and tumor.

This CDR3 comprises 11 residues. Germline loops: CDR1 SGHNT, CDR2 YYREEE (reference sequence). Prior to thyroid surgery, none of the patients had received any treatment. With MiXCR, TCRdb called clones anew from the PCR reads. This sample has about 40,000 clones, with about a sixth found just once. This receptor was taken from a female donor with papillary thyroid cancer or a benign thyroid nodule (not recorded which). Some clones in this sample may be carry-over from other donors' samples. The V gene is TRBV5-4, the J gene TRBJ2-3, with D unresolved. What was sequenced was tumor tissue. The CDR3 spells CASGLEDTQYF. The CDR3 DNA follows: TGTGCCAGCGGCTTGGAGGATACGCAGTATTTT.